The T cell receptor beta chain under discussion was sequenced for a study of technical replicates of blood from a handful of donors. Assay: immunoSEQ multiplex PCR; the TCRdb copy retains only in-frame clones and omits some. The repertoire holds about 73,000 clones, with approximately 90% as singletons. This clone was observed once. The CDR3 consists of 13 residues. This clonotype originated in a human donor in good health. Some clones in this sample may be carry-over from other donors' samples. V usage is TRBV1 and J usage is TRBJ1-4. TRBV1 has pseudogene status. Sequencing was done on a sample of PBMCs. The CDR3: CTNSQDFNEKLFF. CDR3 coding DNA: TGCACCAACAGCCAAGACTTTAATGAAAAACTGTTTTTT.